A selection of T cell receptor beta chains follows, all from one sample in a study of T cells expressing NK-cell markers. For each CDR3 protein, TCRdb gives one entry from its re-call of the 5' RACE reads, without DNA. The sample table sets out 250,000 to 300,000 distinct CDR3 sequences. The specimen was blood T cells: a sorted CD56 or NKG2C T cell subset, CD4+ or CD8+ T cells, or bulk PBMC T cells (not recorded which). The receptors stem from a man aged 18 to 30 in good health. Each CDR3 is given with its conserved first and last residue.

>TRBJ2-1|TRBV20-1
CKGAGRNEQFF
>TRBJ2-3|TRBV6-6
CASGLSAASTDTQYF
>TRBJ1-1|TRBV7-2
CASRRDGHGTEAFF
>TRBJ1-3|TRBV19
CASSIATGAYSGNTIYF
>TRBJ2-1|TRBV21-1
CASSSRDRAYNEQFF
>TRBJ1-6|TRBV20-1
CSARDLEAPLHF
>TRBJ2-5|TRBV5-1
CASSSEAPSQTQYF
>TRBJ2-7|TRBV5-8
CASSFPMRAQTYEQYF
>TRBJ2-7|TRBV12-3/TRBV12-4
CASSLALGLYEQYF
>TRBJ2-7|TRBV30
CAWKRDRAYEQYF
>TRBJ2-5|TRBV12-3/TRBV12-4
CASGSGAAPETQYF
>TRBJ2-3|TRBV29-1
CSVETKLGDTQYF
>TRBJ2-7|TRBV4-3
CASSQDPAGTYEQYF
>TRBJ2-6|TRBV4-1
CASSPPRARANVLTF
>TRBJ2-7|TRBV10-3
CAISESGTGTFEQYF
>TRBJ2-7|TRBV27
CASSVTGVGSYEQYF
>TRBJ2-4|TRBV12-3/TRBV12-4
CASSLRQAEGKNIQYF
>TRBJ2-2|TRBV25-1
CASRGTGTGNTGELFF
>TRBJ1-2|TRBV29-1
CSGGDSSFNYGYTF
>TRBJ2-1|TRBV3-1
CASSQLSALSYNEQFF
>TRBJ1-5|TRBV6-2/TRBV6-3
CASSFRFLSAQHF
>TRBJ2-2|TRBV5-1
CASSLIRGSGLGVTGELFF
>TRBJ1-1|TRBV29-1
CSVESAGNTEAFF
>TRBJ2-1|TRBV29-1
CSVDLRAHNEQFF
>TRBJ2-3|TRBV2
CARGGTGIDTQYF
>TRBJ2-7|TRBV6-2/TRBV6-3
CASTSRRGLYEQYF
>TRBJ2-5|TRBV4-2
CASSLRTSGTETQYF
>TRBJ2-6|TRBV29-1
CSAASGTSGANVLTF
>TRBJ1-5|TRBV20-1
CSARNRGSSNQPQHF
>TRBJ2-5|TRBV20-1
CSATGTGVQETQYF
>TRBJ1-4|TRBV28
CASSRRQLNEKLFF
>TRBJ1-4|TRBV11-2
CASSLGDLSGQVKEKLFF
>TRBJ2-1|TRBV7-8
CASRYTRVGIEQFF
>TRBJ2-3|TRBV20-1
CSAPHSSGRTDTQYF
>TRBJ2-3|TRBV7-8
CASSMQRTSGTSTDTQYF
>TRBJ2-1|TRBV20-1
CSALSWTGWGTQYNEQFF
>TRBJ2-7|TRBV16
CASSQSGRTSLYEQYF
>TRBJ1-2|TRBV11-2
CASSLDGGVYGYTF
>TRBJ1-2|TRBV7-9
CASSLDGLSGYTF
>TRBJ2-2|TRBV6-1
CASRETGYTGELFF
>TRBJ2-5|TRBV11-1
CASRVRTGAGGNQETQYF
>TRBJ1-1|TRBV19
CASTPRPGAGNTEAFF
>TRBJ2-7|TRBV6-5
CASSSPGRNYEQYF
>TRBJ1-5|TRBV12-3/TRBV12-4
CATSGQGRQPQHF
>TRBJ2-3|TRBV20-1
CSASEGGPSTDTQYF
>TRBJ1-5|TRBV7-9
CASSPEDRGFHQPQHF
>TRBJ2-1|TRBV6-5
CASSHRDTRVF
>TRBJ2-7|TRBV12-3/TRBV12-4
CASRMGTSGGYEQYF
>TRBJ2-2|TRBV5-1
CASSATGQGASGELFF
>TRBJ1-3|TRBV27
CASSPLQGRHPNNSGNTIYF
>TRBJ2-5|TRBV7-2
CASSLGPDRGETQYF
>TRBJ2-4|TRBV12-3/TRBV12-4
CASSLAPVGRRDIQYF
>TRBJ2-1|TRBV20-1
CSARGTTGRGGDEQFF
>TRBJ2-5|TRBV29-1
CSVEAGAGETQYF
>TRBJ1-1|TRBV7-6
CASSTRAGGTEAFF
>TRBJ2-1|TRBV5-1
CASSLGRGGQQFF
>TRBJ2-7|TRBV4-2
CASSQEGALAGSHEQYF
>TRBJ2-7|TRBV6-2/TRBV6-3
CASSYGLQGTGEQYF